The clone carrying this TCR beta chain has only a few counts. The data were produced by immunoSEQ multiplex PCR, yet TCRdb's version contains in-frame clones alone and is incomplete. Of tens of thousands of clones in the sample, 80% to 95% were seen once. Dosing: nivolumab 3 mg/kg IV, weeks 1, 4, 7, 10, then every two weeks to week 26. This specimen comes from a study of ipilimumab plus nivolumab after autologous stem cell transplantation. Sequences were derived from PBMCs, sampled in a trial of ipilimumab plus nivolumab as post-transplant consolidation. The receptor was derived from a male donor with multiple myeloma.

The DNA of the CDR3 is TGTGCCAGCAGCGGGGAGTTTGGGACTGAAGCTTTCTTT. This sequence encodes CASSGEFGTEAFF. The chain recombines TRBV9 with TRBJ1-1; D unresolved. CDR3 length equals 13 residues. Between the trimmed V and J ends, which lost 3 bases and 5 bases, there was a span of 11 bases. Per the germline V gene, CDR1 is SGDLS and CDR2 is YYNGEE.